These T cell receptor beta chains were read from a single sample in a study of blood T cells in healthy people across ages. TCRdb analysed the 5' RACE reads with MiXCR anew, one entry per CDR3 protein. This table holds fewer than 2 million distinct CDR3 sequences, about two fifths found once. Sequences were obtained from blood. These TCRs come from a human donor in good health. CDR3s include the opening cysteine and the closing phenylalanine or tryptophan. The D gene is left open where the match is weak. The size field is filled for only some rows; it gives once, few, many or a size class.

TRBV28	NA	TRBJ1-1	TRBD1	CASRPNRGKAFF	TGTGCCAGCAGACCTAACAGGGGTAAAGCTTTCTTT
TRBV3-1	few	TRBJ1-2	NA	CASSQDLWVTTNYGYTF	TGTGCCAGCAGCCAAGACCTTTGGGTCACTACTAACTATGGCTACACCTTC
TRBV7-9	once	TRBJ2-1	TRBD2	CASSLAGGSVHNGQFF	TGTGCCAGCAGTTTAGCGGGGGGTTCGGTCCACAATGGGCAGTTCTTC
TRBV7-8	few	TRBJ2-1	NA	CASSLGRGRRNAEQFF	TGTGCCAGCAGCTTGGGTCGGGGGCGAAGAAACGCTGAGCAGTTCTTC
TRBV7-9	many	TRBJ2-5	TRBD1	CASSSNRDSQETQYF	TGTGCCAGCAGCTCCAACCGGGACAGTCAAGAGACCCAGTACTTC
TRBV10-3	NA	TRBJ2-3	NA	CAISTGRGGTDTQYF	TGTGCCATCAGCACAGGGAGGGGTGGCACAGATACGCAGTATTTT
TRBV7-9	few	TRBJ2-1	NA	CASSTSTGIPYNEQFF	TGTGCCAGCAGCACTTCTACAGGGATTCCCTACAATGAGCAGTTCTTC
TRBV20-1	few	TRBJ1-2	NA	CSASRPDKTGGYTF	TGCAGTGCTAGTCGGCCAGACAAAACGGGCGGCTACACCTTC
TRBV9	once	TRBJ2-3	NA	CASSVATEGTDTQYF	TGTGCCAGCAGCGTAGCCACAGAGGGAACAGATACGCAGTATTTT
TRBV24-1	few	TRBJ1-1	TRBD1	CATSDAETGPNTEAFF	TGTGCCACCAGTGACGCCGAGACAGGGCCAAACACTGAAGCTTTCTTT
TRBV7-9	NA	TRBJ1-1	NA	CASSPPGGWSEAFF	TGTGCCAGCAGCCCCCCGGGGGGATGGAGTGAAGCTTTCTTT
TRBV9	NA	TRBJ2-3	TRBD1	CASSDTGGTDAQYF	TGTGCCAGCAGCGACACAGGGGGGACAGATGCGCAGTATTTT
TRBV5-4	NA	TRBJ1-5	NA	CASSLRPGSNQPQHF	TGTGCCAGCAGCTTACGTCCGGGAAGCAATCAGCCCCAGCATTTT
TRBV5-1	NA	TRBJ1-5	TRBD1	CASSSGQVGQPQHF	TGCGCCAGCAGTTCTGGACAGGTCGGACAGCCCCAGCATTTT
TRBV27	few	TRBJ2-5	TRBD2	CASSSTPLAGWQETQYF	TGTGCCAGCAGTTCCACACCACTAGCGGGGTGGCAAGAGACCCAGTACTTC
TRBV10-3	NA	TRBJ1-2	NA	CATGTGTLLYGYTF	TGTGCCACTGGGACGGGGACTCTCCTTTATGGCTACACCTTC
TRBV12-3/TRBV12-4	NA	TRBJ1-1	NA	CASSLLRGNNTEAFF	TGTGCCAGCAGTCTTCTCAGGGGTAATAACACTGAAGCTTTCTTT
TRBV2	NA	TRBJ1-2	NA	CAKPDRQWLYGYTF	TGTGCCAAGCCGGACAGACAGTGGCTCTATGGCTACACCTTC
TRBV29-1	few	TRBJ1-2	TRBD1	CSVVDRGGYTF	TGCAGCGTTGTTGACAGGGGTGGCTACACCTTC
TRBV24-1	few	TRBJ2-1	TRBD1	CATSDSGRGSYNEQFF	TGTGCCACCAGTGATTCTGGCAGGGGGTCCTACAATGAGCAGTTCTTC
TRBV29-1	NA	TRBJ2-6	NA	CSVEVFVSAGTGANVLTF	TGCAGCGTTGAAGTGTTCGTGAGTGCGGGCACTGGGGCCAACGTCCTGACTTTC
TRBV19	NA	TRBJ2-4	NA	CASSIDRVNIQYF	TGTGCCAGTAGTATAGACAGGGTTAACATTCAGTACTTC
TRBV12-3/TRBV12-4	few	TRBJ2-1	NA	CASSFRDTRYNEQFF	TGTGCCAGCAGTTTCCGGGACACCAGATACAATGAGCAGTTCTTC
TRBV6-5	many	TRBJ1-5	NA	CASSFGVNQPQHF	TGTGCCAGCAGCTTCGGGGTCAATCAGCCCCAGCATTTT
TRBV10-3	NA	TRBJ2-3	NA	CAIGNGEDTQYF	TGTGCCATCGGTAATGGTGAGGATACGCAGTATTTT
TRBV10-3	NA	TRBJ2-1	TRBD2	CAIGDFLAGSSYNEQFF	TGTGCCATCGGTGATTTCCTAGCGGGGAGCTCCTACAATGAGCAGTTCTTC
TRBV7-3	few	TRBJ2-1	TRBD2	CASSSSVLAGSSYNEQFF	TGTGCCAGCAGCTCCTCGGTGCTAGCGGGTAGCTCCTACAATGAGCAGTTCTTC
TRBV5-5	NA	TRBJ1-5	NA	CASSLVASYQPQHF	TGTGCCAGCAGCTTGGTGGCCAGTTATCAGCCCCAGCATTTT
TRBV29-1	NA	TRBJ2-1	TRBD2	CSAAGTSGGSEQFF	TGCAGCGCTGCCGGGACTAGCGGGGGTTCTGAGCAGTTCTTC
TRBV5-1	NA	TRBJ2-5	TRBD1	CASSLAGQGATREQYF	TGCGCCAGCAGCTTGGCCGGACAGGGGGCGACGAGGGAGCAGTACTTC
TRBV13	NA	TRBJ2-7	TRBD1	CASSSAGQGGRYEQYF	TGTGCCAGCAGCTCCGCCGGACAGGGAGGACGCTACGAGCAGTACTTC
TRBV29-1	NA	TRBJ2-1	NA	CSASRWDSSYNEQFF	TGCAGCGCCAGTAGGTGGGATAGCTCCTACAATGAGCAGTTCTTC
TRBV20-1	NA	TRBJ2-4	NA	CSAYLGSGAKNIQYF	TGCAGTGCTTACCTGGGGAGCGGGGCCAAAAACATTCAGTACTTC
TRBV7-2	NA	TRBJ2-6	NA	CASSLGGSGAYVLTF	TGTGCCAGCAGCTTAGGGGGATCTGGGGCCTACGTCCTGACTTTC
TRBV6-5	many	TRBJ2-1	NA	CASSYSAGQTYNEQFF	TGTGCCAGCAGTTACTCGGCAGGACAGACTTACAATGAGCAGTTCTTC
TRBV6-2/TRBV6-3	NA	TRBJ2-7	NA	CASRLSGFYEQYF	TGTGCCAGCAGACTATCGGGGTTCTACGAGCAGTACTTC
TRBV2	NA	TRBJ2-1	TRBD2	CASSGTSGGRGEQFF	TGTGCCAGCAGCGGGACTAGCGGGGGCCGGGGTGAGCAGTTCTTC
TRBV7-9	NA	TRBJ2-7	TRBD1	CASSLATGAYEQYF	TGTGCCAGCAGCTTAGCCACAGGGGCCTACGAGCAGTACTTC
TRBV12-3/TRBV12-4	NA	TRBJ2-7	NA	CASMAYGAYEQYF	TGTGCCAGCATGGCCTACGGGGCCTACGAGCAGTACTTC
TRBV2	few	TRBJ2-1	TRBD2	CASREGGGTYNEQFF	TGTGCCAGCAGGGAGGGCGGGGGGACGTACAATGAGCAGTTCTTC
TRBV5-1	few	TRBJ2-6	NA	CASRSVSGANVLTF	TGCGCCAGCAGATCCGTATCTGGGGCCAACGTCCTGACTTTC
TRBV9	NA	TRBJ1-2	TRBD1	CASSVEGTGHSYYGYTF	TGTGCCAGCAGCGTAGAGGGGACAGGACATTCCTACTATGGCTACACCTTC
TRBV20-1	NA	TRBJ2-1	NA	CSAYKKSSYNEQFF	TGCAGTGCCTACAAGAAAAGCTCCTACAATGAGCAGTTCTTC
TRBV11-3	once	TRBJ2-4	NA	CASSPGGVENIQYF	TGTGCCAGCAGCCCCGGCGGGGTGGAAAACATTCAGTACTTC
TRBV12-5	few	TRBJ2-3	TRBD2	CASGPGTSGATQYF	TGTGCTAGTGGTCCAGGTACTAGCGGGGCTACGCAGTATTTT
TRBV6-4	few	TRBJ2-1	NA	CASSVVEGYGEQFF	TGTGCCAGCAGTGTTGTTGAGGGCTATGGTGAGCAGTTCTTC
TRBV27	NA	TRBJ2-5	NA	CASSSVSGTVETQYF	TGTGCCAGCAGTTCAGTTTCCGGGACGGTGGAGACCCAGTACTTC